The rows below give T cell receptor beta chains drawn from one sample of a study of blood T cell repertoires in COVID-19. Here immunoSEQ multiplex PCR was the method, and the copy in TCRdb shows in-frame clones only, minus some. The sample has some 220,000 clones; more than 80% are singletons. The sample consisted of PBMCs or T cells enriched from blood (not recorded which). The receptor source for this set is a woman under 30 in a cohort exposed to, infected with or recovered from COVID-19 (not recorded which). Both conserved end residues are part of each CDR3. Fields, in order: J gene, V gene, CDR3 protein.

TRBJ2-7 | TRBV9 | CASSVGPGGSEQYF
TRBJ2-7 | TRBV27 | CASRHRSEQYF
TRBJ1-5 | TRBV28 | CASSLGGRGSNQPQHF
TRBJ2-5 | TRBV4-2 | CASSLGQDQETQYF
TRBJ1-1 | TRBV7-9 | CASSPLLENTEAFF
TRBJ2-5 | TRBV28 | CASSSGGRLETQYF
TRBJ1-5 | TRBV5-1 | CASSLVPGHTNQPQHF
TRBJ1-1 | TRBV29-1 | CSVEYRVAGEAFF
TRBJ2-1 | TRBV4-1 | CASSQRLIGGDEQFF
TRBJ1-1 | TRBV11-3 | CASSPGGAGMNTEAFF
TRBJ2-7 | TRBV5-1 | CASSLAPFGGAYEQYF
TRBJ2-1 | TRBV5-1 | CASSLAGPKTSGSSYNEQFF
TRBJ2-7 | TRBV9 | CASSPSSGGHYEQYF
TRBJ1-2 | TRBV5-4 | CASSLGQAIYGYTF
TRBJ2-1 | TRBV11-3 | CASSLLGVASGSYNEQFF
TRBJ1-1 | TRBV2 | CASTGLGQAGLNTEAFF
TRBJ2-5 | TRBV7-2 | CASSLALRTQYF
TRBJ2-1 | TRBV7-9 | CASTPGTSENNEQFF
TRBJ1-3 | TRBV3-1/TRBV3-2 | CASSHRQRGGDTIYF
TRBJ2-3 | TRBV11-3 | CASSLGPGTSGRKDTQYF
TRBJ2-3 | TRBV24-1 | CATSSGSLHTDTQYF
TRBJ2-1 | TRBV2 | CASRPDRVWEQFF
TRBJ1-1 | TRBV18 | CASSPGTGSTEAFF
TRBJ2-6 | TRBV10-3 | CAISAGGGQTLPGANVLTF
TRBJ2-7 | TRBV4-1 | CASSQMGQGYEQYF
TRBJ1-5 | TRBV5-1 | CASSLEGEDQPQHF
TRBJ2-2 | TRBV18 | CASSLLTGTGAMELFF
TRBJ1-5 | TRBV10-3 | CAISEEGEPQHF
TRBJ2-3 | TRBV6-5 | CASKGLAGGADTQYF
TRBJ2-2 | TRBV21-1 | CASSPSGPTGELFF
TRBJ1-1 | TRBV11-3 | CASSLGGGNTEAFF
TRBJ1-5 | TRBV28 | CASSIGQLNQPQHF
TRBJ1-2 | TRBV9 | CASSVGSGDGYGYTF
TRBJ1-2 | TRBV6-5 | CASSYLGGGYTF
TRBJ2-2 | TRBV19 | CASSGTQNTGELFF
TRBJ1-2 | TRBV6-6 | CASRGQGVYYGYTF
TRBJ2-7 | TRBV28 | CASTADSYEQYF
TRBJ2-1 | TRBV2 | CASSLADYNEQFF
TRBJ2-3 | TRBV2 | CASMRQGSTDTQYF
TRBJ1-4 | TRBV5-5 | CASAQGSTTNEKLFF
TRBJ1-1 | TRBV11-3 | CASSPGEGRDTEAFF
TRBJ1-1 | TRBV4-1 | CASSQGTSEAFF
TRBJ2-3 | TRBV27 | CASSSPGLGTDTQYF
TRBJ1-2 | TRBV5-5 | CASSMDSNYGYTF
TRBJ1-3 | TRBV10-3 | CAIRSGEGNTIYF
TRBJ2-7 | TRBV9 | CASSGRDNSYEQYF
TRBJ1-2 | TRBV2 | CASRDGQRYGYTF
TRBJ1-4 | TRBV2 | CASQSTSNEKLFF
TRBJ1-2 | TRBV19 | CASSRGTANYGYTF
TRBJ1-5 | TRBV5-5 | CASSLGWGGDYSNQPQHF
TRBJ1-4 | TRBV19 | CATRFEATNEKLFF
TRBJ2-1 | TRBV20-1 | CSASRLAGGKEQFF
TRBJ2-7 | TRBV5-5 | CASSLTPRDRAEQYF